The sequence of this T cell receptor (beta chain) was determined in a study of blood T cell repertoires in COVID-19 (dated by TCRdb to the early 2020s). Regarding the research as a whole: Samples covering the acute and convalescent phases of COVID-19 were provided by collaborators in the United States, Italy and Spain. The material from the prospective study consisted of cDNA or gDNA derived from T cells, B-cell-depleted T cells, or PBMCs. Subjects who had been exposed to COVID-19, were actively infected with it, or had recovered from it provided the deeply sampled blood TCRbeta repertoires that made up the dataset. The repertoires were released in a freely available public database intended as a resource for research on the immune response to SARS-CoV-2. Samples came from the ongoing ImmuneRACE study (first 160 participants) plus 1,254 subjects from 6 global collaborators. Sample metadata almost always included a de-identified subject ID, COVID-19 status, age in years and sex. Where available, HLA class I and class II types were taken from metadata supplied by the sample provider and were not determined by assay-based typing.

TCRbeta CDR3 regions were amplified from genomic DNA using the immunoSEQ Assay, a bias-controlled multiplex PCR. The source study handled its data this way. The number of nucleated cells in each sample was estimated by amplification of reference gene primers within the assay. To quantify the absolute abundance of each unique TCRbeta CDR3 rearrangement, sequence reads were collapsed and filtered. Productive Simpson clonality was computed per sample as the square root of Simpson's diversity index over productive rearrangements. Drawn from immuneACCESS, this table holds only the in-frame rearrangements with V and J called that TCRdb kept. Clones are partly lost; checked studies trace under half to an unresolved V gene and leave the rest unexplained. Clone size and the V and J calls come from that table; the DNA yielded D and trimming. A total of about 50,000 clones appear in this sample, more than 80% of them only once. The top ten constitute about 6.8% of the sample.

Germline trimming amounts to 4 bases on V and 5 bases on J, with 10 as the count of junction bases outside the gene matches. The CDR3, cysteine through phenylalanine, is 15 amino acids long. Of the read, only the CDR3 DNA is kept; its 45 bases are in frame from base 1. The germline V gene (reference sequence) yields LGHDT for CDR1 and YNNKEL for CDR2. The paper as a whole reports these results and caveats: How much clinical and demographic metadata was included differed by source and by participant, and the metadata was provided uncurated.

Collaborating institutions collected whole blood in K2EDTA tubes following their own protocols. For TCRbeta analysis, collaborators shipped samples in one of three forms: frozen whole blood, isolated PBMCs, or DNA extracted from either of those sample types. With regard to this clone: No cognate antigen has been identified for it. Base qualities are not provided; no much larger clone lies one nucleotide away.

The sequence links TRBV3-1 (or the pseudogene TRBV3-2) to TRBJ2-5; TRBD2 matches 7 bases in the middle. The sequenced sample consisted of peripheral blood. This clonotype was sampled from a man in his 60s with acute or convalescent COVID-19. CDR3 protein: CASSPMGGERETQYF. The bases read TGTGCCAGCAGCCCGATGGGAGGGGAGAGGGAGACCCAGTACTTC.